This T cell receptor beta chain was captured in a study of shared clonotypes between healthy human individuals (dated by TCRdb to the early 2020s). As for the study more broadly: A few men and a couple of women, aged 18 to 49 years, made up the cohort. Leukapheresis yielded between about 0.9 and 9 billion PBMCs per donor. For each donor, CD4 naive and CD4 memory were each run on three plates, CD8 naive on two plates, and CD8 memory on one plate. The study deeply sequenced blood TCR repertoires of several healthy adults to estimate repertoire size and the extent of clonotype sharing between individuals. Libraries were prepared and TCR repertoires were sequenced by different laboratories using diverse techniques, in order to increase sequencing depth and limit assay-specific biases.

Using the deep immunoSEQ assay, multiplex PCR amplified TCR CDR3 regions from genomic DNA. Extracted genomic DNA from each cell subset was distributed evenly across all wells of several immunoSEQ 96-well plates, and each plate was treated as a replicate. For sorted subsets, approximately 210 ng genomic DNA, equal to tens of thousands of T cell genomes, was loaded into each replicate PCR. Purified libraries were quantified with a Qubit 3.0 fluorometer, sized on a Bioanalyzer 2100, and re-quantified with the KAPA Library Quantification kit. Every immunoSEQ 96-well plate was sequenced on a dedicated single-read 150-cycle Illumina NextSeq 550 flow cell. In the authors' own workflow: Because the immunoSEQ output held only junctional sequences and lacked quality scores, the filtering could not match the filtering applied to full-length reads. Sequences were annotated with PyIR, a Python wrapper for IgBLAST v1.9, and V/J genes and CDR3 were assigned using IMGT germline references. Any read was removed if the V/J assignment was weak (E-value above 1e-6), the CDR3 was missing, or the read contained stop codons, out-of-frame junctions, or ambiguous translated residues. V3J clonotypes were defined by identical inferred V gene, J gene, and CDR3 amino acid sequence. Percentage overlap between repertoires was computed as shared unique clonotypes divided by the size of the smaller repertoire. Repertoire richness was assessed with RTK rarefaction, the Chao1 estimator, and Recon v2.1 estimates of unobserved clonotypes. OLGA was used to compute generation probabilities for all TCRbeta clonotypes that the gDNA method yielded from a few donors. Entries here come from immuneACCESS through TCRdb and include only in-frame sequences with V and J called. Some clones fail to appear in such tables; in the studies checked, an unresolved V gene covers under half of the shortfall, and the cause of the remainder is unknown. That table supplies the V and J calls and clone size; D and trimming were determined from the DNA. The sample table contains over 95,000 clones; only one count was recorded for about 70% of them. Together, the top ten hold about 23% of the sample.

Healthy HIV-negative adults with no recently reported acute infections or vaccinations were included as donors. Only Caucasian adults living in Nashville, Tennessee, USA were represented among the donors. The CD8 memory samples were a combination of magnetically selected CD45RO+ cells and CCR7-negative CD45RA+ effector memory (TemRA) cells. After blood collection by leukapheresis, PBMCs were isolated using Ficoll-Histopaque density gradient centrifugation and then cryopreserved in the vapor phase of liquid nitrogen. Purity and quantity of every magnetically sorted T cell population were checked by analytical flow cytometry. Genomic DNA was isolated from every sorted fraction and measured by UV absorbance on a Nanodrop 2000c. The paper as a whole reports these results and caveats: Sampling was restricted to blood, and TCR repertoires in tissue are likely to differ from TCR repertoires in blood. Clonotypes shared by all four sorted-subset donors showed higher generation probabilities than non-shared clonotypes. Because the study included a small number of donors, the genetic and exposure-history diversity represented was limited. Rarefaction of sorted-subset datasets indicated incomplete sequencing despite the large sequencing depth. Larger estimated clonotype richness was generally found for naive subsets than for memory subsets. Based on pairwise subsampling, the degree of clonotype sharing among donors was expected to be affected by sequencing depth. Across four donors, approximately 5% of naive CD4, roughly 3.3% of naive CD8, 2% to 2.5% of memory CD4, and under 0.45% of memory CD8 clonotypes were shared.

Remarks on this clone: The clone's antigen remains unknown. No quality values exist for individual bases; no much larger clone is one base distant.

CDR1 and CDR2, per the germline V gene, are MDHEN and SYDVKM. Inclusive of the bounding cysteine and phenylalanine, the CDR3 is 17 residues long. The DNA shown is the 51-base CDR3, in frame from base 1. At the junction V is shortened by 2 bases and J by 2 bases, with 15 bases in between. The sequenced sample was memory CD8+ T cells sorted from blood. What this sample's cell subset or site label stands for: CD45RO+ cells pooled with CCR7-negative TemRA cells. The chain is assembled from TRBV28 and TRBJ1-4, with the D gene too uncertain to name. The sequence was obtained from a woman aged 25-40 years in good health. The CDR3 has the sequence CASSLEGLVATNEKLFF. The nucleotide sequence is TGTGCCAGCAGTTTAGAGGGTTTGGTTGCCACTAATGAAAAACTGTTTTTT.